This is a list of T cell receptor beta chains from one sample in a study of blood T cell repertoires in COVID-19. Clones were read by immunoSEQ multiplex PCR, and TCRdb kept only the in-frame ones, dropping some. The sample lists about 190,000 clones, around 80% occurring once. Sequencing was carried out using peripheral blood. All receptors derive from a woman in her 50s with acute or convalescent COVID-19. Each CDR3 is given with its conserved first and last residue. The order of the fields is J gene, D gene, clone size, V gene, CDR3 DNA, CDR3 protein. A D gene is named only where the DNA matches it firmly. Clone size appears in some rows only: once, few, many, or a class for an expanded clone.

J gene: TRBJ2-1; D gene: TRBD1; clone size: -; V gene: TRBV5-6; CDR3 DNA: TGTGCCAGCAGCTTGGCGGTGACAGGGGATTACAATGAGCAGTTCTTC; CDR3 protein: CASSLAVTGDYNEQFF
J gene: TRBJ1-4; D gene: -; clone size: once; V gene: TRBV6-5; CDR3 DNA: TGTGCCAGCAGTACAGGACAGCCCGAAAAACTGTTTTTT; CDR3 protein: CASSTGQPEKLFF
J gene: TRBJ2-2; D gene: -; clone size: -; V gene: TRBV9; CDR3 DNA: TGTGCCAGCAGCGGACTCCCGACCGGGGAGCTGTTTTTT; CDR3 protein: CASSGLPTGELFF
J gene: TRBJ2-7; D gene: TRBD2; clone size: -; V gene: TRBV27; CDR3 DNA: TGTGCCAGCAGTTTATCCCCACGGGGGGGAGAGCAGTACTTC; CDR3 protein: CASSLSPRGGEQYF
J gene: TRBJ1-1; D gene: TRBD1; clone size: -; V gene: TRBV19; CDR3 DNA: TGTGCCAGTAGAACGACAGGGGGTGGGTACACTGAAGCTTTCTTT; CDR3 protein: CASRTTGGGYTEAFF
J gene: TRBJ1-3; D gene: -; clone size: -; V gene: TRBV10-1; CDR3 DNA: TGCGCCAGCAGCTTGACAGCCTCTGGAAACACCATATATTTT; CDR3 protein: CASSLTASGNTIYF
J gene: TRBJ2-7; D gene: TRBD1; clone size: -; V gene: TRBV27; CDR3 DNA: TGTGCCAGCAGTGTAAGCATAACAAGCCTAGTGTTCGGGACAGGGGAAAACGAGCAGTACTTC; CDR3 protein: CASSVSITSLVFGTGENEQYF
J gene: TRBJ1-3; D gene: -; clone size: few; V gene: TRBV18; CDR3 DNA: TGTGCCAGCTCACCCTATGACTCGAGCTCTGGAAACACCATATATTTT; CDR3 protein: CASSPYDSSSGNTIYF
J gene: TRBJ1-2; D gene: TRBD1; clone size: once; V gene: TRBV27; CDR3 DNA: TGTGCCAGCAGGACCGCGACAGGGCGTTTAGGCTACACCTTC; CDR3 protein: CASRTATGRLGYTF
J gene: TRBJ1-5; D gene: TRBD1; clone size: -; V gene: TRBV28; CDR3 DNA: TGTGCCAGCAGTTTGTCTAGGACAGGGGCTCATAGCAATCAGCCCCAGCATTTT; CDR3 protein: CASSLSRTGAHSNQPQHF
J gene: TRBJ1-2; D gene: TRBD1; clone size: -; V gene: TRBV19; CDR3 DNA: TGTGCCAGTAGTATAGGGGACAGAACGAACTATGGCTACACCTTC; CDR3 protein: CASSIGDRTNYGYTF
J gene: TRBJ2-3; D gene: TRBD2; clone size: -; V gene: TRBV19; CDR3 DNA: TGTGCCAGTGGAAGGGGACTAGCGGGAGGGCCAGGAGATACGCAGTATTTT; CDR3 protein: CASGRGLAGGPGDTQYF
J gene: TRBJ1-1; D gene: -; clone size: once; V gene: TRBV21-1; CDR3 DNA: TGTGCCAGCAGCTGGCCAGGGTTTAGATTCGCTGAAGCTTTCTTT; CDR3 protein: CASSWPGFRFAEAFF
J gene: TRBJ2-7; D gene: TRBD1; clone size: -; V gene: TRBV10-3; CDR3 DNA: TGTGCCATCCGGACAGGGGGAGGAAAGGACGAGCAGTACTTC; CDR3 protein: CAIRTGGGKDEQYF
J gene: TRBJ2-7; D gene: TRBD1; clone size: few; V gene: TRBV28; CDR3 DNA: TGTGCCAGCAGGAGAGGGACAGGGCACTCCTACGAGCAGTACTTC; CDR3 protein: CASRRGTGHSYEQYF